This TCR beta chain is from a study of blood T cell repertoires in COVID-19. Assay used: immunoSEQ multiplex PCR; TCRdb lists only in-frame clones, some missing. Among approximately 270,000 clones listed, around nine tenths were seen once. The V gene lost 4 bases and the J gene lost 0 bases, with 9 bases spanning the gap. Germline lookup yields CDR1 SNHLY and CDR2 FYNNEI. This CDR3 is 14 amino acids long. Sequencing used peripheral blood. This chain uses TRBV2 with TRBJ2-5; tentative D call: TRBD1 (5 bases). The clonotype originates from a man in his forties with active or convalescent COVID-19. The CDR3 region has the DNA TGTGCCAGCAGTGCAACAGGTGACCAAGAGACCCAGTACTTC. Amino acid sequence: CASSATGDQETQYF.